Listed below are T cell receptor beta chains from one sample, sequenced in a study of shared clonotypes between healthy human individuals. The method was immunoSEQ multiplex PCR; TCRdb's version includes in-frame clones alone and lacks a portion of them. The table records around 1.9 million clones, roughly 95% of them present only once. The sequencing sample was made of naive CD8+ T cells from PBMCs. These receptors all come from a young man in good health. Some clones in this sample may be carry-over from other donors' samples. Both conserved end residues are part of each CDR3. The order of the fields is CDR3 length, V gene, J gene, clone size, D gene, CDR3 protein, CDR3 DNA. A D gene is named only where the DNA matches it firmly. For some rows the clone size is stated as once, few or many, or as a class when expanded; others skip it.

CDR3 length: 14
V gene: TRBV27
J gene: TRBJ2-7
clone size: .
D gene: .
CDR3 protein: CASSLRGGSYEQYF
CDR3 DNA: TGTGCCAGCAGTTTAAGAGGCGGTTCCTACGAGCAGTACTTC

CDR3 length: 13
V gene: TRBV25-1
J gene: TRBJ2-1
clone size: .
D gene: .
CDR3 protein: CASSQGARDEQFF
CDR3 DNA: TGTGCCAGCAGCCAAGGAGCTAGGGATGAGCAGTTCTTC

CDR3 length: 16
V gene: TRBV15
J gene: TRBJ2-3
clone size: .
D gene: TRBD2
CDR3 protein: CATSRGREGREDTQYF
CDR3 DNA: TGTGCCACCAGCAGGGGTCGGGAGGGCCGGGAAGATACGCAGTATTTT

CDR3 length: 16
V gene: TRBV27
J gene: TRBJ2-1
clone size: .
D gene: TRBD1
CDR3 protein: CASSLLMGQGPNEQFF
CDR3 DNA: TGTGCCAGCAGTTTACTAATGGGACAGGGCCCCAATGAGCAGTTCTTC

CDR3 length: 13
V gene: TRBV5-6
J gene: TRBJ1-1
clone size: .
D gene: .
CDR3 protein: CASSYQEVTEAFF
CDR3 DNA: TGTGCCAGCAGCTATCAGGAGGTCACTGAAGCTTTCTTT

CDR3 length: 15
V gene: TRBV28
J gene: TRBJ1-5
clone size: few
D gene: .
CDR3 protein: CASSLVGFKNQPQHF
CDR3 DNA: TGTGCCAGCAGTTTAGTAGGGTTTAAGAATCAGCCCCAGCATTTT

CDR3 length: 13
V gene: TRBV11-2
J gene: TRBJ1-1
clone size: few
D gene: .
CDR3 protein: CASSFGSGAEAFF
CDR3 DNA: TGTGCCAGCAGCTTTGGGAGCGGGGCTGAAGCTTTCTTT

CDR3 length: 17
V gene: TRBV11-2
J gene: TRBJ1-1
clone size: .
D gene: TRBD1
CDR3 protein: CASSLGHLGGIYTEAFF
CDR3 DNA: TGTGCCAGCAGCTTAGGGCACTTAGGGGGCATCTACACTGAAGCTTTCTTT

CDR3 length: 18
V gene: TRBV14
J gene: TRBJ1-2
clone size: .
D gene: .
CDR3 protein: CASSPLPGDVGANYGYTF
CDR3 DNA: TGTGCCAGCAGCCCCCTACCAGGGGATGTAGGCGCAAACTATGGCTACACCTTC

CDR3 length: 14
V gene: TRBV5-1
J gene: TRBJ2-3
clone size: .
D gene: .
CDR3 protein: CASSLRWVPDTQYF
CDR3 DNA: TGCGCCAGCAGCTTGCGATGGGTCCCAGATACGCAGTATTTT

CDR3 length: 16
V gene: TRBV13
J gene: TRBJ1-6
clone size: .
D gene: .
CDR3 protein: CASSRAPNWGNSPLHF
CDR3 DNA: TGTGCCAGCAGCCGCGCTCCCAATTGGGGGAATTCACCCCTCCACTTT

CDR3 length: 13
V gene: TRBV5-4
J gene: TRBJ2-1
clone size: .
D gene: .
CDR3 protein: CASSLNGPNEQFF
CDR3 DNA: TGTGCCAGCAGCTTGAACGGGCCCAATGAGCAGTTCTTC

CDR3 length: 15
V gene: TRBV4-1
J gene: TRBJ1-5
clone size: .
D gene: .
CDR3 protein: CASSQVSGAHQPQHF
CDR3 DNA: TGCGCCAGCAGCCAAGTATCAGGGGCGCATCAGCCCCAGCATTTT

CDR3 length: 13
V gene: TRBV10-3
J gene: TRBJ1-1
clone size: once
D gene: .
CDR3 protein: CAISDTLNTEAFF
CDR3 DNA: TGTGCCATCAGTGACACCCTGAACACTGAAGCTTTCTTT

CDR3 length: 14
V gene: TRBV27
J gene: TRBJ1-1
clone size: once
D gene: TRBD1
CDR3 protein: CASSFHRGHTEAFF
CDR3 DNA: TGTGCCAGCAGTTTCCACAGGGGGCACACTGAAGCTTTCTTT

CDR3 length: 13
V gene: TRBV15
J gene: TRBJ1-1
clone size: few
D gene: .
CDR3 protein: CATTLGTGTEAFF
CDR3 DNA: TGTGCCACCACCCTGGGCACGGGGACTGAAGCTTTCTTT

CDR3 length: 16
V gene: TRBV5-4
J gene: TRBJ2-7
clone size: .
D gene: TRBD2
CDR3 protein: CASSLGLAGAAYEQYF
CDR3 DNA: TGTGCCAGCAGCCTGGGACTAGCGGGAGCAGCCTACGAGCAGTACTTC

CDR3 length: 13
V gene: TRBV7-6
J gene: TRBJ1-2
clone size: .
D gene: TRBD1
CDR3 protein: CASSFIRGDGYTF
CDR3 DNA: TGTGCCAGCAGCTTTATCAGGGGGGATGGCTACACCTTC

CDR3 length: 16
V gene: TRBV7-9
J gene: TRBJ1-2
clone size: .
D gene: .
CDR3 protein: CASSRSAELTNYGYTF
CDR3 DNA: TGTGCCAGCAGCCGGAGTGCGGAACTAACTAACTATGGCTACACCTTC

CDR3 length: 13
V gene: TRBV19
J gene: TRBJ2-7
clone size: .
D gene: .
CDR3 protein: CASRGLPSYEQYF
CDR3 DNA: TGTGCCAGTAGAGGACTTCCCTCCTACGAGCAGTACTTC

CDR3 length: 14
V gene: TRBV19
J gene: TRBJ1-2
clone size: .
D gene: TRBD1
CDR3 protein: CASSNTGTGYGYTF
CDR3 DNA: TGTGCCAGTAGCAACACCGGGACAGGGTATGGCTACACCTTC

CDR3 length: 14
V gene: TRBV29-1
J gene: TRBJ2-7
clone size: .
D gene: TRBD1
CDR3 protein: CSVAEGQAPYEQYF
CDR3 DNA: TGCAGCGTTGCCGAGGGACAGGCCCCCTACGAGCAGTACTTC

CDR3 length: 14
V gene: TRBV7-9
J gene: TRBJ2-4
clone size: .
D gene: .
CDR3 protein: CASSPTDVRILQYF
CDR3 DNA: TGTGCCAGCAGCCCGACGGACGTCCGAATTCTTCAGTACTTC

CDR3 length: 17
V gene: TRBV15
J gene: TRBJ1-4
clone size: .
D gene: .
CDR3 protein: CATSGGLGWTTNEKLFF
CDR3 DNA: TGTGCCACCAGCGGAGGCTTAGGGTGGACAACTAATGAAAAACTGTTTTTT

CDR3 length: 17
V gene: TRBV7-9
J gene: TRBJ2-3
clone size: .
D gene: TRBD2
CDR3 protein: CASSLGYSGTNTDTQYF
CDR3 DNA: TGTGCCAGCAGCTTAGGGTATAGCGGGACAAACACAGATACGCAGTATTTT

CDR3 length: 12
V gene: TRBV28
J gene: TRBJ2-2
clone size: few
D gene: .
CDR3 protein: CASSPDTGELFF
CDR3 DNA: TGTGCCAGCAGTCCAGACACCGGGGAGCTGTTTTTT

CDR3 length: 14
V gene: TRBV27
J gene: TRBJ1-2
clone size: .
D gene: TRBD1
CDR3 protein: CASSFRDRVDGYTF
CDR3 DNA: TGTGCCAGCAGTTTCCGGGACAGGGTGGATGGCTACACCTTC

CDR3 length: 15
V gene: TRBV9
J gene: TRBJ2-5
clone size: .
D gene: TRBD1
CDR3 protein: CASSVAGQGLETQYF
CDR3 DNA: TGTGCCAGCAGCGTAGCGGGACAGGGTTTGGAGACCCAGTACTTC

CDR3 length: 15
V gene: TRBV9
J gene: TRBJ2-3
clone size: .
D gene: .
CDR3 protein: CASSPEGGTADTQYF
CDR3 DNA: TGTGCCAGCAGCCCCGAGGGGGGGACTGCAGATACGCAGTATTTT

CDR3 length: 14
V gene: TRBV7-9
J gene: TRBJ2-5
clone size: .
D gene: TRBD1
CDR3 protein: CASSPAGGDETQYF
CDR3 DNA: TGTGCCAGCAGTCCGGCAGGGGGCGACGAGACCCAGTACTTC

CDR3 length: 12
V gene: TRBV29-1
J gene: TRBJ1-1
clone size: few
D gene: .
CDR3 protein: CSVRGDPPEAFF
CDR3 DNA: TGCAGCGTGAGGGGGGACCCCCCTGAAGCTTTCTTT

CDR3 length: 11
V gene: TRBV18
J gene: TRBJ2-5
clone size: .
D gene: .
CDR3 protein: CASSLRGTQYF
CDR3 DNA: TGTGCCAGCTCACTCCGGGGGACCCAGTACTTC

CDR3 length: 13
V gene: TRBV9
J gene: TRBJ2-7
clone size: .
D gene: .
CDR3 protein: CASSVDAGSEQYF
CDR3 DNA: TGTGCCAGCAGCGTAGATGCGGGGTCCGAGCAGTACTTC

CDR3 length: 14
V gene: TRBV2
J gene: TRBJ1-3
clone size: .
D gene: .
CDR3 protein: CASSASVSGNTIYF
CDR3 DNA: TGTGCCAGCAGTGCCTCCGTCTCTGGAAACACCATATATTTT

CDR3 length: 15
V gene: TRBV4-1
J gene: TRBJ2-1
clone size: once
D gene: TRBD2
CDR3 protein: CASSPIAAGDNEQFF
CDR3 DNA: TGCGCCAGCAGCCCGATCGCAGCGGGGGACAATGAGCAGTTCTTC

CDR3 length: 13
V gene: TRBV9
J gene: TRBJ2-3
clone size: .
D gene: TRBD2
CDR3 protein: CASRGRDTDTQYF
CDR3 DNA: TGTGCCAGCCGGGGGAGGGACACAGATACGCAGTATTTT

CDR3 length: 16
V gene: TRBV7-8
J gene: TRBJ2-3
clone size: .
D gene: TRBD2
CDR3 protein: CASVTSGDYITDTQYF
CDR3 DNA: TGTGCCAGCGTGACTTCCGGGGACTACATCACAGATACGCAGTATTTT

CDR3 length: 14
V gene: TRBV5-6
J gene: TRBJ2-7
clone size: .
D gene: .
CDR3 protein: CASSLGGRPYEQYF
CDR3 DNA: TGTGCCAGCAGCTTGGGCGGTCGGCCCTACGAGCAGTACTTC

CDR3 length: 14
V gene: TRBV21-1
J gene: TRBJ1-2
clone size: .
D gene: .
CDR3 protein: CASSKEAGDYGYTF
CDR3 DNA: TGTGCCAGCAGCAAAGAAGCAGGGGACTATGGCTACACCTTC

CDR3 length: 14
V gene: TRBV9
J gene: TRBJ1-1
clone size: .
D gene: TRBD1
CDR3 protein: CASGGQGKDTEAFF
CDR3 DNA: TGTGCCAGCGGAGGACAGGGGAAAGACACTGAAGCTTTCTTT

CDR3 length: 13
V gene: TRBV7-2
J gene: TRBJ2-3
clone size: .
D gene: .
CDR3 protein: CASSLGKSDTQYF
CDR3 DNA: TGTGCCAGCAGCTTAGGCAAATCAGATACGCAGTATTTT

CDR3 length: 15
V gene: TRBV7-9
J gene: TRBJ2-5
clone size: .
D gene: .
CDR3 protein: CASSLAGGAQETQYF
CDR3 DNA: TGTGCCAGCAGCTTAGCGGGAGGCGCACAAGAGACCCAGTACTTC

CDR3 length: 12
V gene: TRBV30
J gene: TRBJ1-1
clone size: .
D gene: TRBD1
CDR3 protein: CAWSPQGTEAFF
CDR3 DNA: TGTGCCTGGAGTCCACAGGGGACTGAAGCTTTCTTT

CDR3 length: 16
V gene: TRBV7-6
J gene: TRBJ2-3
clone size: once
D gene: TRBD2
CDR3 protein: CASSLSGLGGVLTQYF
CDR3 DNA: TGTGCCAGCAGCTTATCAGGGTTGGGAGGGGTCTTGACGCAGTATTTT

CDR3 length: 14
V gene: TRBV27
J gene: TRBJ2-2
clone size: .
D gene: TRBD1
CDR3 protein: CASSWDSRTGELFF
CDR3 DNA: TGTGCCAGCAGTTGGGACAGTCGTACCGGGGAGCTGTTTTTT

CDR3 length: 15
V gene: TRBV9
J gene: TRBJ2-1
clone size: .
D gene: .
CDR3 protein: CASSFSSGPYNEQFF
CDR3 DNA: TGTGCCAGCAGCTTCAGTAGCGGTCCCTACAATGAGCAGTTCTTC